This TCR beta chain came from a study of T cell responses to AZD1222 COVID-19 vaccine. The repertoire was sequenced with immunoSEQ multiplex PCR; TCRdb's copy has only in-frame clones and lacks some. Among tens of thousands of clones listed, 75% to 95% were seen once. Study results and limitations: A rise in Spike-specific TCR breadth and depth followed two AZD1222 doses. White British donors predominated, females outnumbered males, and clonal diversity was possibly underestimated. With dominance at 160-218 and 743-854, vaccine-associated CD4 TCRs spanned spike. Nearly half of the spike-specific TCRs reportedly recognize variant regions that carry no mutations.

The CDR3 runs to 14 residues. V lost 3 bases and J lost 7, with 14 bases in between. CDR1 SGHDT and CDR2 YYEEEE come from the germline V gene. Notes on this clone: Antigen unknown.

Sample: peripheral blood, taken on day 0 of MenACWY control vaccination. The chain couples TRBV5-6 to TRBJ1-5; D possibly corresponds to TRBD1 (6 bases). The sequence was obtained from an adult in good health. CDR3 sequence reads: CASSSRQEVQPQHF. For the CDR3, the DNA is TGTGCCAGCAGCTCTAGACAGGAAGTACAGCCCCAGCATTTT.